Below, 31 T cell receptor beta chains from the same sample are listed, as sequenced in a study of siplizumab effects on memory and regulatory T cells. Using immunoSEQ multiplex PCR, the repertoire was profiled, and TCRdb retains in-frame clones only, with some absent. The repertoire holds about 80,000 clones, with roughly 94% as singletons. The sample consisted of CD8+ T cells sorted from blood. The receptors derive from a human donor in good health.

The V gene is TRBV5-1, the J gene TRBJ2-1; D not certain. Germline loops: CDR1 SGHRS, CDR2 YFSETQ. V shed 0 bases and J shed 9 bases, with 7 bases lying between them. CDR3 size: 12 residues. The CDR3 sequence: CASSLGGFEQFF. The CDR3 bases are TGCGCCAGCAGCTTGGGAGGTTTTGAGCAGTTCTTC.

This rearrangement joins TRBV7-6 to TRBJ2-5; TRBD2 agrees at 7 bases. V lost 5 bases, J lost 4 bases, and 4 bases stayed unmatched. The V gene's germline CDR1 is SGHVS and CDR2 FNYEAQ. This CDR3 contains 13 residues. For the CDR3, the DNA is TGTGCCAGCAGCCTCCCGGGGGGAGAGACCCAGTACTTC. It translates to CASSLPGGETQYF.

The chain joins TRBV7-9 to TRBJ2-1, with 14 bases that match TRBD2. Germline V gene lookup returns CDR1 SEHNR and CDR2 FQNEAQ (reference sequence). The CDR3 totals 14 residues. V lost 5 bases, J lost 9 bases, and 3 bases stayed unmatched. For the CDR3, the DNA is TGTGCCAGCAGCCGGACTAGCGGGAGGCTTGAGCAGTTCTTC. Protein product: CASSRTSGRLEQFF.

The gene calls are TRBV28 and TRBJ2-3; 7 nucleotides agree with TRBD2. CDR3 length: 19 amino acids. Germline V gene data show CDR1 as MDHEN and CDR2 as SYDVKM. V was pared by 1 base and J by 0 bases, with 13 bases of the junction left unmatched. CDR3 nucleotides: TGTGCCAGCAGTTTATATACAAGCGGGGATGGTACTAGCACAGATACGCAGTATTTT. It translates to CASSLYTSGDGTSTDTQYF.

The rearrangement uses TRBV5-1 and TRBJ1-3; no clear D gene. Per germline, CDR1 SGHRS and CDR2 YFSETQ. CDR3 length: 11 residues. Trimming removed 8 bases from V and 3 bases from J, with 6 bases in between. The CDR3 protein is CASSGGNTIYF. For the CDR3, the DNA is TGCGCCAGTAGTGGTGGAAACACCATATATTTT.

The chain combines TRBV9 with TRBJ1-1; 7 bases line up with TRBD1. Germline assignment: CDR1 SGDLS and CDR2 YYNGEE. The ends lost 6 bases at V and 1 base at J; junction bases unmatched: 12. This CDR3 comprises 16 residues. The CDR3 sequence is CASIRTWDRKNTEAFF. The CDR3 coding sequence is TGTGCCAGCATCAGAACCTGGGACAGAAAGAACACTGAAGCTTTCTTT.

This clone was seen only once. The chain uses TRBV29-1 and TRBJ1-2, with D maybe TRBD1 (5 bases). CDR3 length: 11 residues. CDR1 is SQVTM, CDR2 ANQGSEA, per germline. Trimming took off 6 bases at V and 5 bases at J, with 10 bases between the two ends. The CDR3 sequence is CSVPRGYGYTF. CDR3 sequence (DNA): TGCAGCGTCCCCCGGGGGTATGGCTACACCTTC.

The genes are TRBV11-2 and TRBJ2-7; a possible D gene is TRBD2 (5 bases). V dropped 3 bases and J dropped 6 bases, with 12 bases sitting between them. The CDR3 is 13 residues long. Germline V gene lookup returns CDR1 SGHAT and CDR2 FQNNGV. The CDR3 sequence is CASSLTGTPEQYF. The CDR3 coding sequence is TGTGCCAGCAGCTTGACGGGAACCCCCGAGCAGTACTTC.

This clone was seen a single time. The chain combines TRBV5-4 with TRBJ1-2, with TRBD1 identical over 9 bases. CDR3 length equals 15 residues. V was pared by 0 bases and J by 4 bases, with 4 bases of the junction left unmatched. Germline CDR1 and CDR2: SGHNT and YYREEE (reference sequence). In DNA, the CDR3 is TGTGCCAGCAGCTTGGCACAGGGGGCGAGCTATGGCTACACCTTC. It yields the protein CASSLAQGASYGYTF.

This sequence joins TRBV5-1 and TRBJ2-2, with TRBD2 identical over 14 bases. CDR3 size: 17 residues. Germline V gives CDR1 SGHRS, CDR2 YFSETQ. V gave up 4 bases and J gave up 3 bases; unmatched junction bases: 5. The CDR3 DNA follows: TGCGCCAGCAGCGCGGGACTAGCGGGAGAAGACACCGGGGAGCTGTTTTTT. Protein sequence: CASSAGLAGEDTGELFF.

This clone is a singleton in its sample. The gene calls are TRBV5-6 and TRBJ1-2; 7 positions agree with TRBD1. The CDR3 runs to 17 residues. Germline lookup yields CDR1 SGHDT and CDR2 YYEEEE. The ends lost 3 bases at V and 2 bases at J; junction bases unmatched: 13. CDR3 protein: CASSSGRRGISNYGYTF. CDR3 bases: TGTGCCAGCAGCTCCGGTCGCAGGGGGATCTCCAACTATGGCTACACCTTC.

The chain combines TRBV27 with TRBJ1-1; unclear D gene. This CDR3 is 14 amino acids long. Per the germline V gene, CDR1 is MNHEY and CDR2 is SMNVEV (reference sequence). V was trimmed by 8 bases and J by 0 bases, leaving 13 bases between them. In DNA, the CDR3 is TGTGCCAGCGGTGGCAGCCCAGTGAACACTGAAGCTTTCTTT. Its protein product is CASGGSPVNTEAFF.

The gene calls are TRBV9 and TRBJ1-4, with a possible D match to TRBD1 (5 bases). This CDR3 has 14 amino acids. Germline V gene data show CDR1 as SGDLS and CDR2 as YYNGEE. V lost 5 bases to trimming and J lost 3 bases, with 11 bases between them. The CDR3 region is CASSLDSPNEKLFF. The DNA of the CDR3 is TGTGCCAGCAGTTTAGACAGTCCTAATGAAAAACTGTTTTTT.

The J gene is TRBJ2-2, the V gene TRBV4-1, with 8 bases identical to TRBD2. Germline V lookup: CDR1 MGHRA, CDR2 YSYEKL. J lost 5 bases, V lost 2 bases, and 7 bases had no gene match. The CDR3 spans 16 residues. The CDR3 loop is CASSQHTPGGTGELFF. DNA of the CDR3: TGCGCCAGCAGCCAACATACACCGGGAGGGACCGGGGAGCTGTTTTTT.

The chain combines TRBV27 with TRBJ2-7; D perhaps matches TRBD2 (6 bases). The CDR3 is made up of 16 amino acids. Germline lookup yields CDR1 MNHEY and CDR2 SMNVEV (reference sequence). V lost 0 bases, J lost 2 bases, and 14 bases lay in between. The CDR3 sequence: CASSLSGLPGTYEQYF. CDR3 DNA: TGTGCCAGCAGTTTATCGGGACTCCCTGGTACCTACGAGCAGTACTTC.

CDR3 loop: CASSGLMAYEQYF. In DNA form, the CDR3 reads TGTGCCAGTAGTGGCCTTATGGCCTACGAGCAGTACTTC. The gene calls are TRBV19 and TRBJ2-7; D unresolved. In germline, CDR1 is LNHDA, CDR2 SQIVND (reference sequence). The V end lost 5 bases, the J end lost 2 bases, and 10 bases lay between the germline ends. This CDR3 contains 13 residues.

In nucleotides, the CDR3 is TGTGCCAGCAGCCCCAGTACCGCACGGGGCCACACCGGGGAGCTGTTTTTT. This encodes CASSPSTARGHTGELFF. The gene calls are TRBV11-2 and TRBJ2-2; D is tentatively TRBD1 or TRBD2 (5 bases each). CDR3 length: 17 amino acids. The V end lost 5 bases, the J end lost 3 bases, and 19 bases lay between the germline ends. Germline CDR1 reads SGHAT; CDR2 reads FQNNGV.

This chain joins TRBV19 and TRBJ2-1; D unclear. This CDR3 spans 15 amino acids. From germline, CDR1 is LNHDA and CDR2 SQIVND (reference sequence). V lost 3 bases, J lost 3 bases, and 12 bases lay in between. The CDR3 DNA is TGTGCCAGTAGTATGGGGTCAGGAAGCTACAATGAGCAGTTCTTC. Amino acids: CASSMGSGSYNEQFF.

This clone occurred once. This chain connects TRBV30 to TRBJ1-5; D not resolved. This CDR3 region has 10 residues. Germline V gives CDR1 GTSNPN, CDR2 SVGIG (reference sequence). V dropped 3 bases and J dropped 6 bases, with 3 bases sitting between them. This chain's CDR3 is CAWRGQPQHF. CDR3 in DNA: TGTGCCTGGAGGGGTCAGCCCCAGCATTTT.

The rearrangement joins TRBV10-1 to TRBJ2-3; D may be TRBD1 (5 bases). V lost 3 bases to trimming and J lost 2 bases, with 9 bases between them. Germline V gives CDR1 WNHNN, CDR2 SYGVQD (reference sequence). This CDR3 has 14 residues. The CDR3 reads CASSERQYTDTQYF. The CDR3 coding sequence is TGCGCCAGCAGTGAACGACAGTACACAGATACGCAGTATTTT.

Points on this clone: One junction end disagrees with the germline gene, perhaps due to a read error. This chain joins TRBV5-1 and TRBJ2-3; D might be TRBD2 (6 bases). The germline V gene encodes CDR1 SGHRS and CDR2 YFSETQ. The CDR3 consists of 12 residues. This chain's CDR3 is CASSWDSLSQYF. In DNA form, the CDR3 reads TGCGCCAGCAGCTGGGACTCCCTCTCGCAATATTTT.

This clone has only one observation. This chain joins TRBV9 and TRBJ2-7, with TRBD1 as a possible D gene (5 bases). Germline lookup yields CDR1 SGDLS and CDR2 YYNGEE. The CDR3 has 12 residues. Trimming took 3 bases from V and 5 from J, leaving 9 bases between them. CDR3 DNA: TGTGCCAGCAGCGCCGACAGTAACGAGCAGTACTTC. Amino acid sequence: CASSADSNEQYF.

The chain combines TRBV27 with TRBJ2-2; 12 bases align to TRBD2. V was pared by 3 bases and J by 6 bases, with 5 bases of the junction left unmatched. The CDR3 spans 16 residues. Per the germline V gene, CDR1 is MNHEY and CDR2 is SMNVEV (reference sequence). CDR3 DNA sequence: TGTGCCAGCAGTTTCATTCTAGCGGGAGGGGCCGGGGAGCTGTTTTTT. Translating gives CASSFILAGGAGELFF.

The chain joins TRBV5-1 to TRBJ2-7; no reliable D call. Germline V gene data show CDR1 as SGHRS and CDR2 as YFSETQ. This CDR3 has 16 amino acids. V shed 5 bases and J shed 3 bases, with 21 bases lying between them. The CDR3 loop is CASSFGRDSSYYEQYF. In DNA form, the CDR3 reads TGCGCCAGCAGTTTCGGTAGGGATTCGTCATACTACGAGCAGTACTTC.

The chain couples TRBV7-3 to TRBJ2-2; no clear D. Trimming removed 5 bases from V and 6 bases from J, with 10 bases in between. This CDR3 region has 13 residues. CDR1 and CDR2 (germline): SGHTA, FQGTGA. The CDR3 DNA reads TGTGCCAGCAGCGAGATAGAAGCCGGGGAGCTGTTTTTT. Protein product: CASSEIEAGELFF.

The chain combines TRBV11-2 with TRBJ2-7; the match to TRBD1 covers 7 bases. The CDR3 spans 12 residues. In germline, CDR1 is SGHAT, CDR2 FQNNGV. Trimming cost V 6 bases and J 5 bases; bases outside gene matches: 4. The CDR3, as DNA: TGTGCCAGCAGACACGACAGGGACGAGCAGTACTTC. Its translation: CASRHDRDEQYF.

This chain connects TRBV19 to TRBJ1-5; D is uncertain. V was shortened by 0 bases and J by 5 bases, with 17 bases between the two germline ends. The CDR3 runs 17 residues. Looked up from germline, CDR1 is LNHDA and CDR2 is SQIVND (reference sequence). CDR3 residues: CASSIDADGSIHQPQHF. The CDR3 DNA reads TGTGCCAGTAGTATAGATGCGGACGGCTCTATCCATCAGCCCCAGCATTTT.

The CDR3 region has the DNA TGTGCCAGCAGTCCCTCGACGGGACAAATTACCTACGAGCAGTACTTC. As protein: CASSPSTGQITYEQYF. The chain uses TRBV27 and TRBJ2-7, with a possible D match to TRBD1 (6 bases). The length of the CDR3 is 16 residues. V was trimmed by 5 bases and J by 2 bases, leaving 19 bases between them. Germline V CDR1 and CDR2: MNHEY, SMNVEV (reference sequence).

This chain links TRBV28 with TRBJ2-3, with TRBD2 matching 9 bases. This CDR3 region has 15 residues. Germline loops: CDR1 MDHEN, CDR2 SYDVKM. The trim removed 3 bases at V and 3 bases at J, leaving 4 bases unmatched. In nucleotides, the CDR3 is TGTGCCAGCAGTTTGCGCGGGGGGGTTACAGATACGCAGTATTTT. Protein product: CASSLRGGVTDTQYF.

The chain links TRBV4-1 to TRBJ2-7, with 12 nucleotides matching TRBD2. CDR3 length: 14 residues. Germline V gene sequence: CDR1 MGHRA, CDR2 YSYEKL. The junction had 3 bases not matched to a gene; V was cut back by 4 bases and J by 5 bases. The CDR3 reads CASSRLAGEDEQYF. The CDR3, as DNA: TGCGCCAGCAGCCGACTAGCGGGAGAAGACGAGCAGTACTTC.

J is TRBJ1-5 and V is TRBV19; D may be TRBD1 (5 bases). Germline lookup yields CDR1 LNHDA and CDR2 SQIVND (reference sequence). With 3 bases removed from V and 3 bases from J, the gap between germline ends came to 12 bases. The CDR3 is made up of 15 amino acids. CDR3 loop: CASSMYSGTNQPQHF. CDR3 bases: TGTGCCAGTAGTATGTATTCCGGGACCAATCAGCCCCAGCATTTT.